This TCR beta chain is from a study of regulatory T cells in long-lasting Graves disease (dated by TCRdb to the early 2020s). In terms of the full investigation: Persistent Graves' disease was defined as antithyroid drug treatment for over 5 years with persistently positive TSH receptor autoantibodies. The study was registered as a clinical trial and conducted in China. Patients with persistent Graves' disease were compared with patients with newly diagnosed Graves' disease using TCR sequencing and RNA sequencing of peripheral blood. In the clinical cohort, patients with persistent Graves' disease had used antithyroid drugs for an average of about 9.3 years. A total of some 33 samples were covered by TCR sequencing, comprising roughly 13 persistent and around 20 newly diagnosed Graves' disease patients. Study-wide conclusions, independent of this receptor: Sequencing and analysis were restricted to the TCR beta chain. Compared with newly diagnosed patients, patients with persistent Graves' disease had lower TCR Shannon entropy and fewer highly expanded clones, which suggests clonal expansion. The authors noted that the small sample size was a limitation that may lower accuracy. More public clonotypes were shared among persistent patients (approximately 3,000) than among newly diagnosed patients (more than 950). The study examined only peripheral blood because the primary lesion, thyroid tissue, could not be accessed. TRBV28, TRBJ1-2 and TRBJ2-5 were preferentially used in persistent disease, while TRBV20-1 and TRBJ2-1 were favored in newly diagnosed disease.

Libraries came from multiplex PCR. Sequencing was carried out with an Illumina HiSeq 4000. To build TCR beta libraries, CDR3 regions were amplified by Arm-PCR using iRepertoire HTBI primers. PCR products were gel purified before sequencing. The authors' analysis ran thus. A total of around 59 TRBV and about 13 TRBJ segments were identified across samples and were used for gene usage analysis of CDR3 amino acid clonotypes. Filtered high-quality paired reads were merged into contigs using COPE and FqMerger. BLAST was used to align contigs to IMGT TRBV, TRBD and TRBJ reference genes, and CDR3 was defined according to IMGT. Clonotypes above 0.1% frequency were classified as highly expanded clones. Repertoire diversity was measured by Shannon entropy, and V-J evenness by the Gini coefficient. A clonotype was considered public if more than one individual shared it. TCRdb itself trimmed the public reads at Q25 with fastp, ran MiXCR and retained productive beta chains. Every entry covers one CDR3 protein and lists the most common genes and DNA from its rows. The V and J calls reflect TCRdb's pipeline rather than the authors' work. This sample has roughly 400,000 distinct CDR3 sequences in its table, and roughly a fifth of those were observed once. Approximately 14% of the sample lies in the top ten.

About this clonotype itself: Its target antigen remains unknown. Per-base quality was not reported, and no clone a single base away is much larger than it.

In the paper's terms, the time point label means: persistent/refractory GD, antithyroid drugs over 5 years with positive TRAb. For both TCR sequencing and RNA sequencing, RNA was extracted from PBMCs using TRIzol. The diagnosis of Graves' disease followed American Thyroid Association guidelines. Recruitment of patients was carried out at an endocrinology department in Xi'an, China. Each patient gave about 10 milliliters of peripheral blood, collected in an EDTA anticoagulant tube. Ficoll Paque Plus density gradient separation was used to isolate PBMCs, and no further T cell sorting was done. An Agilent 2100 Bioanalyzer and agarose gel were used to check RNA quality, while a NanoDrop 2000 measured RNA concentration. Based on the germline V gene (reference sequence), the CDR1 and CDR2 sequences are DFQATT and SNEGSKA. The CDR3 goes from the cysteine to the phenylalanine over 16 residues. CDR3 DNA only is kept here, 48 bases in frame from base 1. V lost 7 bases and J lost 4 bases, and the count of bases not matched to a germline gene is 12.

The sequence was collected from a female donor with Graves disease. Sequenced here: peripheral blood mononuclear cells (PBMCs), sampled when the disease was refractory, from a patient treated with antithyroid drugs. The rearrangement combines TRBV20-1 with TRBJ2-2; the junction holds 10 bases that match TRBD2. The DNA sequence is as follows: TGCAGTGTCACCATCCCCGGGACTAGCGTCACCGGGGAGCTGTTTTTT. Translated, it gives CSVTIPGTSVTGELFF.